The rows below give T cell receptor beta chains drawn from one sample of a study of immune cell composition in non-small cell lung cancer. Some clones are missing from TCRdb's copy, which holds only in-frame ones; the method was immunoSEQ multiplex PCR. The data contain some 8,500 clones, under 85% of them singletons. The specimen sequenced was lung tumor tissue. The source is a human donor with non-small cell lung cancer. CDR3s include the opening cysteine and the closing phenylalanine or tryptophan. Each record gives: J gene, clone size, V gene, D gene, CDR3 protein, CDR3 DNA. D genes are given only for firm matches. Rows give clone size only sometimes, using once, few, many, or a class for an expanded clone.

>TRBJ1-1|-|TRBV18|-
CASSPPGLNTEAFF
TGTGCCAGCTCACCACCGGGCCTAAACACTGAAGCTTTCTTT
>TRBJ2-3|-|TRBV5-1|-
CASSSPPVDTQYF
TGCGCCAGCAGCTCCCCTCCGGTGGATACGCAGTATTTT
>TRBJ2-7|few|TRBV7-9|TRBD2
CASSLEAGASYEQYF
TGTGCCAGCAGCTTAGAAGCGGGGGCTTCCTACGAGCAGTACTTC
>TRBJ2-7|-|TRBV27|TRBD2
CASSLSAGGPYEQYF
TGTGCCAGCAGTTTATCGGCGGGAGGCCCCTACGAGCAGTACTTC
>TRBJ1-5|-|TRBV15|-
CATSRSQGFNQPQHF
TGTGCCACCAGCAGATCCCAGGGTTTCAATCAGCCCCAGCATTTT
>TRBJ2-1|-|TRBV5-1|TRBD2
CASSLEAGDYNEQFF
TGCGCCAGCAGCTTGGAGGCGGGAGACTACAATGAGCAGTTCTTC
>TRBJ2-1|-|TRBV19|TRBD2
CASSAFAGTSGANEQFF
TGTGCCAGTAGTGCCTTCGCCGGGACTAGCGGGGCTAATGAGCAGTTCTTC
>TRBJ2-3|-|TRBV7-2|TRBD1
CASSLDRGQADTQYF
TGTGCCAGCAGCTTAGACAGGGGGCAGGCAGATACGCAGTATTTT
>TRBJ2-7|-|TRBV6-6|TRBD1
CASSRQGYEQYF
TGTGCCAGCAGCCGACAGGGCTACGAGCAGTACTTC
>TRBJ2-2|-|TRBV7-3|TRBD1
CASSRAGQGRNTGELFF
TGTGCCAGCAGCCGCGCCGGACAGGGGCGGAACACCGGGGAGCTGTTTTTT
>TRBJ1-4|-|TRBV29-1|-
CSAATGTNEKLFF
TGCAGCGCGGCGACAGGAACTAATGAAAAACTGTTTTTT
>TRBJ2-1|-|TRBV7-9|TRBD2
CASSLLAGGPNEQFF
TGTGCCAGCAGCTTACTAGCGGGGGGGCCCAATGAGCAGTTCTTC
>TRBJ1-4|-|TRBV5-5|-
CASSLGAREKLFF
TGTGCCAGCAGCTTAGGGGCGAGGGAAAAACTGTTTTTT
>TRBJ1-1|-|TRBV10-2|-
CASRRRPEEAFF
TGCGCCAGCAGGCGGAGGCCCGAAGAAGCTTTCTTT
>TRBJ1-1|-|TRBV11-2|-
CASSFLMGPTEAFF
TGTGCCAGCAGCTTTCTTATGGGTCCCACTGAAGCTTTCTTT
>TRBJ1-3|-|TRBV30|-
CAWKRTGNTIYF
TGTGCCTGGAAAAGGACTGGAAACACCATATATTTT
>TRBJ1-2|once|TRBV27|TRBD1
CASSLLGQGYGYTF
TGTGCCAGCAGTTTATTGGGACAGGGCTATGGCTACACCTTC
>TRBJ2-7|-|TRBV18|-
CASSLGGPSYEQYF
TGTGCCAGCTCTCTAGGCGGGCCGTCCTACGAGCAGTACTTC
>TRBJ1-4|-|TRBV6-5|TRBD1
CASSPTGFREKLFF
TGTGCCAGCAGTCCGACAGGGTTTCGGGAAAAACTGTTTTTT
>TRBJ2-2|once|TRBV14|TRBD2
CASSVLAGPTGELFF
TGTGCCAGCAGCGTACTAGCGGGACCCACCGGGGAGCTGTTTTTT
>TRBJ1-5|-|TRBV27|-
CASATSQNQPQHF
TGTGCCAGCGCAACCTCCCAGAATCAGCCCCAGCATTTT
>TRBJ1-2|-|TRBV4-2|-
CASSQGSAVVRGYTF
TGTGCCAGCAGCCAAGGGTCGGCGGTGGTTCGTGGCTACACCTTC
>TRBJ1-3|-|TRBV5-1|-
CASSRGPISGNTIYF
TGCGCCAGCAGCAGGGGACCTATCTCTGGAAACACCATATATTTT
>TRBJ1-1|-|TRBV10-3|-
CAIGGGGGAEAFF
TGTGCCATCGGAGGTGGCGGGGGTGCTGAAGCTTTCTTT
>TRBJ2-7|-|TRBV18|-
CASSQLLAEGEQYF
TGTGCCAGCTCACAACTCTTAGCGGAGGGCGAGCAGTACTTC
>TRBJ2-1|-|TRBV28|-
CASSFSPTGYNEQFF
TGTGCCAGCAGTTTCTCCCCCACAGGCTACAATGAGCAGTTCTTC
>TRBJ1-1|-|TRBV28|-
CASSLRQGNTEAFF
TGTGCCAGCAGTTTACGGCAGGGGAACACTGAAGCTTTCTTT
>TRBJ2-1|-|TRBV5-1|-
CASSFGPGNEQFF
TGCGCCAGCAGCTTTGGGCCGGGAAATGAGCAGTTCTTC
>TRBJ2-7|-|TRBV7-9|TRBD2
CASTHPGRSYEQYF
TGTGCCAGCACCCATCCCGGGAGGTCCTACGAGCAGTACTTC
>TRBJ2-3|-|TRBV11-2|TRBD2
CASSPGRLAGGTQYF
TGTGCCAGCAGCCCCGGACGACTAGCAGGAGGTACGCAGTATTTT
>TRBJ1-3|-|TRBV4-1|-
CASSQELGRGLSGNTIYF
TGCGCCAGCAGCCAAGAATTAGGCAGGGGCCTCTCTGGAAACACCATATATTTT
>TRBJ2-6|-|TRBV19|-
CASSALGSGANVLTF
TGTGCCAGTAGTGCGCTGGGCTCTGGGGCCAACGTCCTGACTTTC
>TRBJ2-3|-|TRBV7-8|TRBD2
CASTPTSATDTQYF
TGTGCCAGCACCCCTACTAGCGCCACAGATACGCAGTATTTT
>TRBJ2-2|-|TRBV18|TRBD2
CASSSRLAGDTGELFF
TGTGCCAGCTCATCCAGACTAGCGGGAGACACCGGGGAGCTGTTTTTT
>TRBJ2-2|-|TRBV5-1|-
CASSSPGNSNTGELFF
TGCGCCAGCAGCTCCCCAGGGAATTCGAACACCGGGGAGCTGTTTTTT
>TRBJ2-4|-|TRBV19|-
CASSMDAGRNIQYF
TGTGCCAGTAGTATGGATGCCGGGAGAAACATTCAGTACTTC
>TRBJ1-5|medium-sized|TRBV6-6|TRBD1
CASTSRDRGRGQPQHF
TGTGCCAGCACCAGCCGGGACAGGGGGCGCGGTCAGCCCCAGCATTTT
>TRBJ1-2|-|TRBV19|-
CASSIQPHGYTF
TGTGCCAGTAGTATTCAACCACATGGCTACACCTTC
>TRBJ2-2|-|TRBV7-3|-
CASSPGAGELFF
TGTGCCAGCAGCCCGGGGGCCGGGGAGCTGTTTTTT
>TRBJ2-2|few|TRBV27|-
CASQRSGQWIGRELFF
TGTGCCAGCCAGCGGTCAGGACAGTGGATAGGTCGGGAGCTGTTTTTT
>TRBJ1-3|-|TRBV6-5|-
CASSPDRGNTIYF
TGTGCCAGCAGCCCGGATCGCGGAAACACCATATATTTT